One T cell receptor (beta chain) is described in this entry. What it binds is not known. The data derive from a study of T cell responses to AZD1222 COVID-19 vaccine. Notes on the study in general: Baseline seropositivity occurred in only 5 or 6 AZD1222 recipients. Increases in Spike-specific TCR breadth and depth were seen after two AZD1222 doses.

Method: immunoSEQ multiplex PCR; TCRdb's copy keeps in-frame clones and lacks some. This table holds roughly 150,000 clones, approximately 90% found once. Trimming left V 4 bases short and J 0 bases short, with 6 bases between. Germline values: CDR1 SQVTM, CDR2 ANQGSEA. There are 12 residues in the CDR3. The sequence came from an adult in good health. The chain recombines TRBV29-1 with TRBJ1-1; D ambiguous. The specimen comprised peripheral blood, sampled on day 0 of AZD1222 vaccination. CDR3 loop: CSVARLNTEAFF. CDR3 DNA sequence: TGCAGCGTTGCCCGGCTGAACACTGAAGCTTTCTTT.